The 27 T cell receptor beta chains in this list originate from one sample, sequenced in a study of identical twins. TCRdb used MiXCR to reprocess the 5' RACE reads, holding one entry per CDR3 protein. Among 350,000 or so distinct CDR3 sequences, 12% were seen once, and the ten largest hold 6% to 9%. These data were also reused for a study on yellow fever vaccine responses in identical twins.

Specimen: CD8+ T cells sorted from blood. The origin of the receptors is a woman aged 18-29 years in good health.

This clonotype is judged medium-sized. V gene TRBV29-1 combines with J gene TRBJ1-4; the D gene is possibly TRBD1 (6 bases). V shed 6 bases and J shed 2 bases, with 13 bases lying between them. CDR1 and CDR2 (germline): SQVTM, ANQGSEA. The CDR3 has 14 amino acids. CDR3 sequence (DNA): TGCAGCGTGGGGGCAGAGGGGACTAATGAAAAACTGTTTTTT. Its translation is CSVGAEGTNEKLFF.

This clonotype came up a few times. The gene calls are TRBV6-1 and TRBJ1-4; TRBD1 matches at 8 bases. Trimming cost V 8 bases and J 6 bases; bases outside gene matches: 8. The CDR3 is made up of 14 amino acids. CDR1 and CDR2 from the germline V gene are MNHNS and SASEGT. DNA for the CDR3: TGTGCCAGCGGAGATGACAGGGGATATGAAAAACTGTTTTTT. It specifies CASGDDRGYEKLFF.

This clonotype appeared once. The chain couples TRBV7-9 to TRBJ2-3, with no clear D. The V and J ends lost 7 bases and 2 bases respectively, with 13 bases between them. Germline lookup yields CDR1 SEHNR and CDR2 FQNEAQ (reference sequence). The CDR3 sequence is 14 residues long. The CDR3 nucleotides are TGTGCCAGCACCTTTTCCATCCCCACAGATACGCAGTATTTT. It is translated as CASTFSIPTDTQYF.

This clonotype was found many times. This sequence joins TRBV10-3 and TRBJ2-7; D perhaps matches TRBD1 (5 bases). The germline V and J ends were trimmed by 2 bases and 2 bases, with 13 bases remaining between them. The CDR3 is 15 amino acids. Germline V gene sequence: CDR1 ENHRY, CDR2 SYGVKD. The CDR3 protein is CAISEGSKGPYEQYF. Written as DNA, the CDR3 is TGTGCCATCAGTGAGGGCTCCAAGGGGCCCTACGAGCAGTACTTC.

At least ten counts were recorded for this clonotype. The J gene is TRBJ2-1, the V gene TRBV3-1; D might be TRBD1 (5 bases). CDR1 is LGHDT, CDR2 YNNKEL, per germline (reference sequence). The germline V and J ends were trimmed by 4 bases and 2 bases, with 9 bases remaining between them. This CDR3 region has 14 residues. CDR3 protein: CASSPRVAYNEQFF. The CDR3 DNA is TGTGCCAGCAGCCCCAGGGTTGCCTACAATGAGCAGTTCTTC.

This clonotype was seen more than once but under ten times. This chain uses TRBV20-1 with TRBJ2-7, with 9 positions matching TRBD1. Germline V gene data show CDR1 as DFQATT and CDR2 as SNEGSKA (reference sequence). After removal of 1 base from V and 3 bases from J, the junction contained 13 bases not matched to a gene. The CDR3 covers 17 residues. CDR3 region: CSARVDRGPSTGYEQYF. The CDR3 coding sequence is TGCAGTGCTAGAGTGGACAGGGGCCCCTCTACTGGCTACGAGCAGTACTTC.

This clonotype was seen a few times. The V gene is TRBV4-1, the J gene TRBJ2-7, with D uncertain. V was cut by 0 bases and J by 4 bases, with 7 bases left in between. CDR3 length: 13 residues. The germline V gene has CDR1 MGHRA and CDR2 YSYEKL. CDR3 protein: CASSQERVYEQYF. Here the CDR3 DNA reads TGCGCCAGCAGCCAAGAAAGAGTTTACGAGCAGTACTTC.

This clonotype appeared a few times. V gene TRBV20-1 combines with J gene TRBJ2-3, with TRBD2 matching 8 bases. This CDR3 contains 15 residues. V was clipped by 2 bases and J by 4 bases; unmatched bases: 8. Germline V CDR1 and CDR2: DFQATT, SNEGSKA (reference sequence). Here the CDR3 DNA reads TGCAGTGCTAGAACCCAGCGGGGGTTTCCAGATACGCAGTATTTT. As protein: CSARTQRGFPDTQYF.

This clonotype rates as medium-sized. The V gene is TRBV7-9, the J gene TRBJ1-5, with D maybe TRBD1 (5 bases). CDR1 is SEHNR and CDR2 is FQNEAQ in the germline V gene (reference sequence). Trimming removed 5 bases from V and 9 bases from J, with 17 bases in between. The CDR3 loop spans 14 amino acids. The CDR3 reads CASSEAGFGRPQHF. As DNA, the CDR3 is TGTGCCAGCAGCGAAGCAGGGTTTGGTCGGCCCCAGCATTTT.

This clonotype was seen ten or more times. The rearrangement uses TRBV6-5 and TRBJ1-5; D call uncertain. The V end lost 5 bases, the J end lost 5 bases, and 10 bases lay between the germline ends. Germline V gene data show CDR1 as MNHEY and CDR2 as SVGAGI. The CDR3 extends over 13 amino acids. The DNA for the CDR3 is TGTGCCAGCAGTCACGAGATGCATCAGCCCCAGCATTTT. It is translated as CASSHEMHQPQHF.

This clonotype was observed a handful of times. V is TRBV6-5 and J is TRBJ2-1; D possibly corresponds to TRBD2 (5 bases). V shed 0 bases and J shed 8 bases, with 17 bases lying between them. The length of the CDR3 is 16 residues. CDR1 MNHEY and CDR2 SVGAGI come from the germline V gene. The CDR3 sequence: CASSYSREETWDEQFF. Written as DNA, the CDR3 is TGTGCCAGCAGTTACTCGAGGGAAGAGACGTGGGATGAGCAGTTCTTC.

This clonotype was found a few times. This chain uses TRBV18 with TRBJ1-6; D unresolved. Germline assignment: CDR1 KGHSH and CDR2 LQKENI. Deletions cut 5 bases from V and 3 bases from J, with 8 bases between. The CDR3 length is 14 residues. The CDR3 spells CASSFLVYNSPLHF. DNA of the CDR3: TGTGCCAGCTCATTTCTCGTCTATAATTCACCCCTCCACTTT.

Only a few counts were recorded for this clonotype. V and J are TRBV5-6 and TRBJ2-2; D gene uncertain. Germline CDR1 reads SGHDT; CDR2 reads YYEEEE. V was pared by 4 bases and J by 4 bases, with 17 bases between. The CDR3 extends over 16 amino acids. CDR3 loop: CASSIRHGPGTGELFF. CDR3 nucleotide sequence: TGTGCCAGCAGCATACGACATGGGCCGGGCACCGGGGAGCTGTTTTTT.

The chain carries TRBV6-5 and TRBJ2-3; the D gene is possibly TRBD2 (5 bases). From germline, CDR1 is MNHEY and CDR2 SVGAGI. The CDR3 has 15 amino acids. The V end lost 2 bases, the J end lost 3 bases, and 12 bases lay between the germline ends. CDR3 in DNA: TGTGCCAGCAGTTACGACCGACCGGGGACAGATACGCAGTATTTT. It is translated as CASSYDRPGTDTQYF.

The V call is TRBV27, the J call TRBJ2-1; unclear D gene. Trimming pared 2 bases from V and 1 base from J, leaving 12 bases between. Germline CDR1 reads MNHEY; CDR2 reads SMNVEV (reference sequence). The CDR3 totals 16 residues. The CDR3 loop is CASSLIGLVSYNEQFF. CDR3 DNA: TGTGCCAGCAGTTTAATAGGGTTGGTATCCTACAATGAGCAGTTCTTC.

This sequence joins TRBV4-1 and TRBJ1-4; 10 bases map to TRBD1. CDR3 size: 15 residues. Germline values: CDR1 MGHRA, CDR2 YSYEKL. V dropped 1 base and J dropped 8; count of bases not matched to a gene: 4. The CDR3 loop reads CASSQGTGGSEKLFF. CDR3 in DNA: TGCGCCAGCAGCCAAGGGACAGGGGGATCGGAAAAACTGTTTTTT.

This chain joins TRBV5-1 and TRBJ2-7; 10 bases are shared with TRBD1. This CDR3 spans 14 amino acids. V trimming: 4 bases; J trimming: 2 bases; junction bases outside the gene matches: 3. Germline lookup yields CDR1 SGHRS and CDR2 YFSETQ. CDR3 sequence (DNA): TGCGCCAGCAGCGAGGGGACAGGGGCCTACGAGCAGTACGTC. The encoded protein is CASSEGTGAYEQYV.

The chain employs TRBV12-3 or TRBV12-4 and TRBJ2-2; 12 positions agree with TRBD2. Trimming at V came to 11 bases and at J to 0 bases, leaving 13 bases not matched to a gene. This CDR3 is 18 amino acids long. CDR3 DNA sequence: TGTGCCTGCTGGACTAGCGGGGTTGATCTCGCGAACACCGGGGAGCTGTTTTTT. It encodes CACWTSGVDLANTGELFF.

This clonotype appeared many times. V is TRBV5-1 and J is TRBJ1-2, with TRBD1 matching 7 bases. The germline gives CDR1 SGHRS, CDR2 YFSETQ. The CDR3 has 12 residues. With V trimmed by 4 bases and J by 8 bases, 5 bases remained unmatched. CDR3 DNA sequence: TGCGCCAGCAGCCTAGGGGGCGCGGGCTACACCTTC. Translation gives CASSLGGAGYTF.

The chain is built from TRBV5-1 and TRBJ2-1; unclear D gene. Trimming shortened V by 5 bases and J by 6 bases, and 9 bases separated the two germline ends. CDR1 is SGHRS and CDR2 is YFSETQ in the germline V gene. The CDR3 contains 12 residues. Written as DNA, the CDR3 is TGCGCCAGCAGAGCAGATTCCAATGAGCAGTTCTTC. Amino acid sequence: CASRADSNEQFF.

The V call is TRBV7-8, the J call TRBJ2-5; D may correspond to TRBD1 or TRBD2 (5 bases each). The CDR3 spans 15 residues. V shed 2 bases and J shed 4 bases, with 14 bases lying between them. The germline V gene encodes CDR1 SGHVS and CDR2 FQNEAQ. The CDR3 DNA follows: TGTGCCAGCAGCTTATTAGAAAGGGACGGAGAGACCCAGTACTTC. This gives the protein CASSLLERDGETQYF.

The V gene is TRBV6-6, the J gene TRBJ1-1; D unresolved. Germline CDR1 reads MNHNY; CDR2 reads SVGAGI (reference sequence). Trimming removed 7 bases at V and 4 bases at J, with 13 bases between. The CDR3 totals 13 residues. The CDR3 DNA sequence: TGTGCCAGCATTATGGAATCGGGCACTGAAGCTTTCTTT. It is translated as CASIMESGTEAFF.

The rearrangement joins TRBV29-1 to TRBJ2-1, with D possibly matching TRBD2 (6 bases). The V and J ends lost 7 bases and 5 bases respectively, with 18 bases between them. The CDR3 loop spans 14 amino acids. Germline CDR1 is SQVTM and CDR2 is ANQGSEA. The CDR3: CSATTPSANNEQFF. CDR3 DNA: TGCAGCGCCACCACGCCTAGCGCGAACAATGAGCAGTTCTTC.

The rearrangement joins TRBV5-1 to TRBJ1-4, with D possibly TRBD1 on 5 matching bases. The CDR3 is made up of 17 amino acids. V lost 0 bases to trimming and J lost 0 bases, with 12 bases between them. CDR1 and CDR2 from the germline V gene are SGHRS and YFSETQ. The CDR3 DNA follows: TGCGCCAGCAGCTTGGGGGGGGTCTTTTCAACTAATGAAAAACTGTTTTTT. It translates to CASSLGGVFSTNEKLFF.

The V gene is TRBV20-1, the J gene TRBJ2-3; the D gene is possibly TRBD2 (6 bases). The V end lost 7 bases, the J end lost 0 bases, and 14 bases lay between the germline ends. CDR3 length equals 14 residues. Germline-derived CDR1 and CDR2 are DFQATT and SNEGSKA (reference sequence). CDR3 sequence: CSGAGRTSTDTQYF. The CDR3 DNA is TGCAGTGGCGCGGGGAGGACAAGCACAGATACGCAGTATTTT.

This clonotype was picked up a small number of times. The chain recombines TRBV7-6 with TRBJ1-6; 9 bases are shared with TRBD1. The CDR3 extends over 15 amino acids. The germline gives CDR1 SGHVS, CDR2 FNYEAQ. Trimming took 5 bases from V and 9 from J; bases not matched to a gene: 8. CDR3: CASSLDRGGSSPLHF. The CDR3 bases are TGTGCCAGCAGCCTGGACAGGGGAGGAAGTTCACCCCTCCACTTT.

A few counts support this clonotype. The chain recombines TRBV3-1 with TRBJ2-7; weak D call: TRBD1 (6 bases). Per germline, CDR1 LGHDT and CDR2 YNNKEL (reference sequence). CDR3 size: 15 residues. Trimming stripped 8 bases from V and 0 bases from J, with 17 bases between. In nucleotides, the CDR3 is TGTGCCAGCGGACACAGGGACCCCCCCTCCTACGAGCAGTACTTC. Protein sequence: CASGHRDPPSYEQYF.